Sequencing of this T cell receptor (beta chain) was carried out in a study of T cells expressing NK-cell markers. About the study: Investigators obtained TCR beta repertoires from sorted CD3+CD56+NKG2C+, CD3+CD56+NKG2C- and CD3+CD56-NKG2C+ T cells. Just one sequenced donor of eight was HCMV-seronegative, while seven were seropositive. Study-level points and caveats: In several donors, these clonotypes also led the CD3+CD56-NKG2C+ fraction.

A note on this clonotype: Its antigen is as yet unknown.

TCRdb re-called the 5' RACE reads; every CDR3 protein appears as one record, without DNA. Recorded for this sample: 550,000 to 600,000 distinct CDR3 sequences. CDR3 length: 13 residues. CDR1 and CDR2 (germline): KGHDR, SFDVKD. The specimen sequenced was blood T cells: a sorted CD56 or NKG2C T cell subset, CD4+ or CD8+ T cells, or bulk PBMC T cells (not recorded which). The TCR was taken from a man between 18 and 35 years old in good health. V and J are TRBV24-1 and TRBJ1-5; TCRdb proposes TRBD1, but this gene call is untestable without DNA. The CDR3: CATSEGQLLAQHF.